Sequencing of this TCR beta chain was carried out in a study of T cells in localized non-small cell lung cancer (TCRdb year 2020). With respect to the entire study: The study examined T cell repertoires in a few hundred patients with early-stage NSCLC and compared tumors with uninvolved tumor-adjacent lungs. Of the NSCLC patients, about 130 were male and roughly 110 were female, and the mean age was about 69 years. The cohort was made up of 200 to 250 treatment-naive NSCLC patients whose localized lung tumors had been resected. General findings and caveats noted by the study authors: A median of approximately 50 of the top 100 tumor clones turned up in the paired uninvolved adjacent lung, and roughly 28 of those clones also ranked among the top 100 of that same adjacent lung. Higher T cell density in blood was associated with longer overall survival, whereas higher clonality in adjacent lung was associated with shorter survival. Since the design was exploratory, TCR variables were selected using unadjusted p-values with no false-discovery rate correction. Uninvolved tumor-adjacent lung showed the highest T cell clonality, higher than tumor, which suggests more focused antigenic responses in the uninvolved tumor-adjacent lung. Multi-region tumor sequencing was not performed, so intratumor heterogeneity could not be excluded.

Notes on this clone: This receptor's antigen is unknown. No clone much larger than this one lies a single base away; base qualities are absent.

At diagnosis, tumor, uninvolved tumor-adjacent lung and peripheral blood were collected and then preserved as a mix of FFPE and fresh-frozen material. For TCR repertoire profiling, the blood samples were analyzed as peripheral blood mononuclear cells. The immunoSEQ Assay was used to sequence TCR beta CDR3 regions from DNA. As for how the authors treated the data: T cell density was computed as TCR beta template counts normalized to usable DNA estimated by amplifying housekeeping genes. Richness was estimated using the preseqR package, with extrapolation to 400,000 templates for PBMC samples and to 120,000 templates for tissue samples. Clonality was defined by subtracting Pielou's evenness from one. Tissue-enriched TCRs were identified by differential abundance testing using productive amino-acid clonotypes, minimum total count 5 and alpha 0.1. The Jaccard Index and the Morisita Overlap Index were used to measure repertoire overlap between compartments. GLIPH clustered TCR beta CDR3s with public tetramer-defined viral CDR3s; viral motifs required at least three viral sequences plus V-gene enrichment. TCRdb obtained this table from immuneACCESS and retained in-frame rearrangements with V and J assigned. These tables miss some clones; where compared with another copy, unresolved V genes account for less than half of the shortfall, and the remainder is unexplained. The DNA gave D and trimming, while V, J and clone size come from that table. A total of about 30,000 clones appear in this sample, 85% to 90% of them only once. The top ten hold roughly 2.9% of the sample.

V is cut by 6 bases and J by 5 bases, and the space between the germline ends is 20 bases. Including the terminal cysteine and phenylalanine, the CDR3 comprises 15 residues. Solely the CDR3 DNA is kept, with 45 bases framed from the first base. Per the germline V gene, SGHRS is the CDR1 and YFSETQ is the CDR2. The sequence joins TRBV5-1 to TRBJ1-1; the D region possibly corresponds to TRBD1 (5 bases align). The sequence derives from a female donor over 55 with stage I lung adenocarcinoma. The sample consisted of peripheral blood, taken before any cancer treatment. CDR3 sequence: CASKQTWTPRTEAFF. Here is the DNA: TGCGCCAGCAAACAAACCTGGACACCAAGGACTGAAGCTTTCTTT.